These 4 T cell receptor beta chains share one sample of origin, sequenced in a study of monozygotic twins with inflammatory bowel disease. TCRdb reprocessed the 5' RACE reads and reports one entry per CDR3 protein, with no DNA. The data include 350,000 to 500,000 distinct CDR3 sequences; the top ten clones carry 2.4%. The source material was blood. Every receptor here comes from a human donor with ulcerative colitis or Crohn's disease, or a healthy co-twin of an affected twin (not recorded which).

The chain combines TRBV11-2 with TRBJ1-2; the TCRdb D gene call, TRBD1, has no DNA to confirm it. In germline, CDR1 is SGHAT, CDR2 FQNNGV. The CDR3 spans 18 residues. CDR3: CASSSGISGTGGENGYTF.

The chain employs TRBV6-1 and TRBJ2-1; TCRdb lists TRBD2, though no DNA is available to test this call. Germline V gene sequence: CDR1 MNHNS, CDR2 SASEGT. CDR3 length equals 17 residues. CDR3 sequence: CASSRRLAGSSYNEQFF.

This chain links TRBV19 with TRBJ2-5; the D gene TCRdb calls, TRBD2, cannot be checked with no DNA. The germline V gene encodes CDR1 LNHDA and CDR2 SQIVND (reference sequence). This CDR3 has 14 residues. The CDR3 reads CASSMGLYQETQYF.

This sequence joins TRBV7-3 and TRBJ2-2; TCRdb selects TRBD1, and the lack of DNA leaves this call unchecked. The CDR3 runs to 16 residues. CDR1 SGHTA and CDR2 FQGTGA come from the germline V gene. CDR3 in amino acids: CASSPRQGTGTGELFF.